This T cell receptor (beta chain) was found in a study of blood T cell repertoires in COVID-19 (dated by TCRdb to about 2020). Broadly, across the study: Collaborator samples came from the United States, Italy and Spain and covered acute and convalescent phases of COVID-19. Deeply sampled blood TCRbeta repertoires from subjects exposed to, actively infected with, or recovered from COVID-19 were included in the dataset. The material from the prospective study consisted of cDNA or gDNA derived from T cells, B-cell-depleted T cells, or PBMCs. The samples were drawn from two sources: the first 160 participants of the ongoing ImmuneRACE study, and over 1,000 subjects contributed by 6 global collaborators. HLA class I and class II types, where available, came from metadata supplied by the sample provider rather than from assay-based typing. Sample metadata almost always included a de-identified subject ID, COVID-19 status, age in years and sex. A freely available public database, intended as a resource for researchers studying the immune response to SARS-CoV-2, is where the repertoires were released.

TCRbeta CDR3 regions were amplified from genomic DNA using the immunoSEQ Assay, a bias-controlled multiplex PCR. The study's own analysis went as follows. The number of nucleated cells in each sample was estimated from the amplification of reference gene primers within the assay. To quantify the absolute abundance of each unique TCRbeta CDR3 rearrangement, sequence reads were collapsed and filtered. For each sample, productive Simpson clonality was calculated as the square root of Simpson's diversity index over productive rearrangements. Not all clones reach the TCRdb copy of this immuneACCESS table, which keeps in-frame sequences only. Checked studies attribute under half of the gap to unresolved V genes and leave the rest unexplained. V, J and clone size are taken as reported in that table, and D and trimming were inferred from the DNA itself. The sample table shows approximately 260,000 clones, and around 82% are seen once. The ten largest clones add up to around 3.5% of the sample.

In the prospective study, participants were roughly 18 to 100 years old, resided in 24 geographic areas of the United States, and were enrolled through a virtual design. Cohort assignment in the prospective study relied on participant-reported clinical history from a screening survey and a study questionnaire. Recovered participants in ImmuneRACE Cohort 3 were defined as having two consecutive negative NP/OP PCR tests, clearance from a healthcare professional, or resolution of symptoms. Each participant in the prospective study had whole blood, serum and a nasopharyngeal or oropharyngeal swab collected by mobile phlebotomists. Additional blood draws and questionnaires over an approximately 2-month period could optionally be provided by prospective study participants. Before DNA extraction, blood samples from the prospective study were shipped at room temperature or frozen. In regard to this clone: Its antigen is not yet known. The record has no base qualities; no much larger clone is one base away.

Based on the germline V gene (reference sequence), the CDR1 and CDR2 sequences are WNHNN and SYGVQD. V sheds 2 bases and J sheds 1 base, leaving 12 bases between their ends. From its cysteine to its phenylalanine, the CDR3 spans 16 amino acids. Kept here is only the CDR3 DNA, which spans 48 bases and is read in frame from base 1. Results the study describes overall, beyond this receptor: Clinical and demographic metadata were provided uncurated, with the amount varying by source and participant.

The chain employs TRBV10-1 and TRBJ1-5; no D segment can be confidently identified. The clonotype comes from a man aged 45-60 years who had recovered from COVID-19. Sequencing was performed on PBMCs or T cells enriched from blood (not recorded which). The sequenced DNA: TGCGCCAGCAGTGAGAGGAGCACAAGGAGCAATCAGCCCCAGCATTTT. Its coded protein is CASSERSTRSNQPQHF.